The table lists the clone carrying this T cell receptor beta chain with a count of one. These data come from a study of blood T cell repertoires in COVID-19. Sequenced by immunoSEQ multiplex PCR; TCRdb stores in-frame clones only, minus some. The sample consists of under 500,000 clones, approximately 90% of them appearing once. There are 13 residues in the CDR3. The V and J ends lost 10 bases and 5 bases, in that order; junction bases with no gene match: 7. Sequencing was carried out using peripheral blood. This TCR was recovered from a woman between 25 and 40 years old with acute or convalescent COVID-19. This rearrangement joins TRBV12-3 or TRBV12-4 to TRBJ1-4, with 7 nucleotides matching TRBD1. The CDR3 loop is CATATGLNEKLFF. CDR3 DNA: TGTGCCACCGCGACAGGGCTGAATGAAAAACTGTTTTTT.